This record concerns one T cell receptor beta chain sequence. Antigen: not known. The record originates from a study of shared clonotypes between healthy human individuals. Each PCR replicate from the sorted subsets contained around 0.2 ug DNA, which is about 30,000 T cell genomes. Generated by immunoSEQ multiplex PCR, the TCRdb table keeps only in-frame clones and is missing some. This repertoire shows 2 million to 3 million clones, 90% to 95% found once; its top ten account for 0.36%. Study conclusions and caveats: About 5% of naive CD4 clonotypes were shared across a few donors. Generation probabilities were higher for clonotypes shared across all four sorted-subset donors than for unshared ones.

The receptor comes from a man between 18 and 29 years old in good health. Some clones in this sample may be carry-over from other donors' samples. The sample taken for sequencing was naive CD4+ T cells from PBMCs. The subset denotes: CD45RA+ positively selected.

In DNA, the CDR3 is TGTGCCAACTACCGGACTAGCAGCCTCTACAATGAGCAGTTCTTC. This translates into CANYRTSSLYNEQFF. The genes are TRBV2 and TRBJ2-1; 8 bases agree with TRBD2. The J segment lost 3 bases and the V segment lost 10 bases, leaving 11 bases of the junction unmatched. Germline loops: CDR1 SNHLY, CDR2 FYNNEI. The CDR3 contains 15 residues.